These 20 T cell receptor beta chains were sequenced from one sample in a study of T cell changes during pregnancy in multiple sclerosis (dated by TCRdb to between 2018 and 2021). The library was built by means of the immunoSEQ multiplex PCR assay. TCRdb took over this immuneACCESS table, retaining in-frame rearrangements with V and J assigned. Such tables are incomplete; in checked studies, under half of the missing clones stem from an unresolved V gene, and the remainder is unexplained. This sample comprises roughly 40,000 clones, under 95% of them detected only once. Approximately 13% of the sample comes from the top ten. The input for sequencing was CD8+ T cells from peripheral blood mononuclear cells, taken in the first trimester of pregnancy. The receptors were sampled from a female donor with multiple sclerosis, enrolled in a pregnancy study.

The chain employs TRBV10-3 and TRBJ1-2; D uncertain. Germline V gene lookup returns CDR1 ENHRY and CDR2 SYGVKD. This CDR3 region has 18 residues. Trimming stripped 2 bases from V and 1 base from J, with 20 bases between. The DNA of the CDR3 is TGTGCCATCAGTGAGCCTCCCGGGATCCAAGGAATTAACTATGGCTACACCTTC. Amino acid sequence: CAISEPPGIQGINYGYTF.

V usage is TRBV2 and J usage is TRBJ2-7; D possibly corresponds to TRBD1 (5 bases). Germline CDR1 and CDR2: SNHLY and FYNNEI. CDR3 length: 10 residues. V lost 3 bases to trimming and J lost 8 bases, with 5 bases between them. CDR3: CASSEGQQYF. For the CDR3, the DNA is TGTGCCAGCAGTGAGGGGCAGCAGTACTTC.

The chain's CDR3 is CASSVEAGSGNTIYF. The CDR3 coding sequence is TGTGCCAGCAGCGTAGAGGCAGGCTCTGGAAACACCATATATTTT. J is TRBJ1-3 and V is TRBV9, with D uncertain. The germline V and J ends were trimmed by 0 bases and 0 bases, with 7 bases remaining between them. The CDR3 has 15 residues. Germline V lookup: CDR1 SGDLS, CDR2 YYNGEE.

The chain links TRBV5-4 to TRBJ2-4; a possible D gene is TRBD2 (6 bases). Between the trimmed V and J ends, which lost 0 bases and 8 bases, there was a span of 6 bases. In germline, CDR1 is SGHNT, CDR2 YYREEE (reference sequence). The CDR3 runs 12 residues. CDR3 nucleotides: TGTGCCAGCAGCTTGGCGGGGGACATTCAGTACTTC. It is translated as CASSLAGDIQYF.

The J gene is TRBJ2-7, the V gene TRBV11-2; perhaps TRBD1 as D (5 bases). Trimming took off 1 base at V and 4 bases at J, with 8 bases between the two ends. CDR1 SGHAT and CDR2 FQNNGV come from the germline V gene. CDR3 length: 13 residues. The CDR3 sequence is CASSLGGTYEQYF. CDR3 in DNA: TGTGCCAGCAGCTTAGGGGGCACGTACGAGCAGTACTTC.

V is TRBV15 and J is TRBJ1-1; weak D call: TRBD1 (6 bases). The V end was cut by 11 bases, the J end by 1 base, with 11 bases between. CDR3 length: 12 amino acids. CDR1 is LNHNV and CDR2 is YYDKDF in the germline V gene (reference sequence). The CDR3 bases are TGTGCCGTGGGACAATGGAACACTGAAGCTTTCTTT. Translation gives CAVGQWNTEAFF.

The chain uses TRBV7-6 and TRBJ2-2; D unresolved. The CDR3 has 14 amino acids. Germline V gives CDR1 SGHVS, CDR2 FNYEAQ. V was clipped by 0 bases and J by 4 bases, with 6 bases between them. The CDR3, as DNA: TGTGCCAGCAGCTTAGCATCCGTCACCGGGGAGCTGTTTTTT. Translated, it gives CASSLASVTGELFF.

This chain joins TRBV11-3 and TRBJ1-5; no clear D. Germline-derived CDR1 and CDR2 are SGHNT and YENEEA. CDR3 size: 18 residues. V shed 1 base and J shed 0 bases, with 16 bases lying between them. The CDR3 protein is CASSLVGRLLNSNQPQHF. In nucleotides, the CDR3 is TGTGCCAGCAGCTTAGTTGGCAGACTACTCAATAGCAATCAGCCCCAGCATTTT.

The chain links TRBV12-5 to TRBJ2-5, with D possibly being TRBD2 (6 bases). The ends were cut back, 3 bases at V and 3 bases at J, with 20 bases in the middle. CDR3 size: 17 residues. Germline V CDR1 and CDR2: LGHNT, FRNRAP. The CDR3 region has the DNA TGTGCTAGTGGTTTCGGCCCTAGCGTCTCTTCTGAAGAGACCCAGTACTTC. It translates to CASGFGPSVSSEETQYF.

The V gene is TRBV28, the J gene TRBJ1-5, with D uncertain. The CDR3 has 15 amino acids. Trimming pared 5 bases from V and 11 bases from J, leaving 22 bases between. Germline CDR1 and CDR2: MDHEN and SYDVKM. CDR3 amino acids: CASSRPTLRGPTQHF. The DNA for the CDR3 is TGTGCCAGCAGTCGGCCAACCCTTAGAGGGCCGACCCAGCATTTT.

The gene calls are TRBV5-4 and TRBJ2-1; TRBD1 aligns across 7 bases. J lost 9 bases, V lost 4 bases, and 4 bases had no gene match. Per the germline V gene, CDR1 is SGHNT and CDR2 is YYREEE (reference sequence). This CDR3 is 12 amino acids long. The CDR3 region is CASSQGEGEQFF. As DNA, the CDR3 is TGTGCCAGCAGCCAGGGGGAAGGTGAGCAGTTCTTC.

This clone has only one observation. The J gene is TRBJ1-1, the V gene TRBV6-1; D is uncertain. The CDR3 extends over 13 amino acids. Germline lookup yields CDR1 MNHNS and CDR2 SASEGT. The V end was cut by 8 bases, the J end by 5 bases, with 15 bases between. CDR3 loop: CASLLREGTEAFF. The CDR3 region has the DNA TGTGCCAGCCTTCTCAGAGAGGGAACTGAAGCTTTCTTT.

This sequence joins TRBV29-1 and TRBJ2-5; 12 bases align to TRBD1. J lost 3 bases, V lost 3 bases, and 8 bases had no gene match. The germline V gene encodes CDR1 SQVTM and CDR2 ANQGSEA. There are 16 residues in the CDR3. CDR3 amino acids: CSVEGGQGAREETQYF. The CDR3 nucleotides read TGCAGCGTTGAGGGGGGACAGGGGGCTCGGGAAGAGACCCAGTACTTC.

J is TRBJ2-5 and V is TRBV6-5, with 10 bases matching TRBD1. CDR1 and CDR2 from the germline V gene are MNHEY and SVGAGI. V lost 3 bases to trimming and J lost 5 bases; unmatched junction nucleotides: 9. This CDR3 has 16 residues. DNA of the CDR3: TGTGCCAGCAGTTATAGTGGACAGGGGGTCCCGGAGACCCAGTACTTC. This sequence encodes CASSYSGQGVPETQYF.

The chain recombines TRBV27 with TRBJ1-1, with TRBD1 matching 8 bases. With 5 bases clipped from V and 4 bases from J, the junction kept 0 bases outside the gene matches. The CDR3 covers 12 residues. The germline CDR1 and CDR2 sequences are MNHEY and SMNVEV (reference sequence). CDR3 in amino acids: CASSTGGTEAFF. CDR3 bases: TGTGCCAGCAGTACAGGGGGCACTGAAGCTTTCTTT.

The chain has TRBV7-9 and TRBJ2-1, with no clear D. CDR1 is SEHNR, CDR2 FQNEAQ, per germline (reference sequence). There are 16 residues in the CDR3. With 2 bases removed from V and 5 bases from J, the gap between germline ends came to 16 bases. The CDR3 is CASSLPEASPNNEQFF. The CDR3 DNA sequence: TGTGCCAGCAGCTTACCCGAGGCCAGCCCCAACAATGAGCAGTTCTTC. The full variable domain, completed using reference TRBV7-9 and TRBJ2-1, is DTGVSQNPRHKITKRGQNVTFRCDPISEHNRLYWYRQTLGQGPEFLTYFQNEAQLEKSRLLSDRFSAERPKGSFSTLEIQRTEQGDSAMYLCASSLPEASPNNEQFFGPGTRLTVL.

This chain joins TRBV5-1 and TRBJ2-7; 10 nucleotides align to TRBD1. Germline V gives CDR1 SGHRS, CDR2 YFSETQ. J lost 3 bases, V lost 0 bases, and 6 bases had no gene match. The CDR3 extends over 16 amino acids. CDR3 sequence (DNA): TGCGCCAGCAGCTTGGTTTGGGGACAGGGGAGCTACGAGCAGTACTTC. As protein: CASSLVWGQGSYEQYF. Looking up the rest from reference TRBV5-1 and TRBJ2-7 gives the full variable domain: KAGVTQTPRYLIKTRGQQVTLSCSPISGHRSVSWYQQTPGQGLQFLFEYFSETQRNKGNFPGRFSGRQFSNSRSEMNVSTLELGDSALYLCASSLVWGQGSYEQYFGPGTRLTVT.

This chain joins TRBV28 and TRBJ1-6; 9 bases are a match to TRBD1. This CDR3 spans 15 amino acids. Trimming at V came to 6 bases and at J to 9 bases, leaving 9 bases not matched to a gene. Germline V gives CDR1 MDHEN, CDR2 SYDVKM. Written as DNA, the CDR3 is TGTGCCAGCAGACGCCGGGACAGGGAAGGTTCACCCCTCCACTTT. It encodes CASRRRDREGSPLHF.

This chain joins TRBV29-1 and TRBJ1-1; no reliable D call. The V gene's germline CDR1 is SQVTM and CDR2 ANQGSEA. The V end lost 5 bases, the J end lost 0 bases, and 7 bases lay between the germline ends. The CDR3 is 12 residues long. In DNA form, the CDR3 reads TGCAGCGTTCCCGGTTTGAACACTGAAGCTTTCTTT. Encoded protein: CSVPGLNTEAFF.

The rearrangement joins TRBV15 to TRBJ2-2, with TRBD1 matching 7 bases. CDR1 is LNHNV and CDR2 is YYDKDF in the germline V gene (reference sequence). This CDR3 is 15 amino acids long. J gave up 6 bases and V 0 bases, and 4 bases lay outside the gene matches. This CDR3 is CATSRDRGQAGELFF. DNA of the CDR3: TGTGCCACCAGCAGAGATCGCGGACAGGCCGGGGAGCTGTTTTTT.